Below are 22 T cell receptor beta chains sequenced from a single sample in a study of identifying expanded T cells in peripheral blood. Clones were read by immunoSEQ multiplex PCR, and TCRdb kept only the in-frame ones, dropping some. The sample gives tens of thousands of clones, 70% to 90% of which show up once; 18% is in the top ten. Input material: blood. The receptor source for this set is a person aged 18 to 75 in good health.

The rearrangement uses TRBV9 and TRBJ1-5; D perhaps matches TRBD1 (6 bases). This CDR3 region has 14 residues. Trimming left V 8 bases short and J 1 base short, with 13 bases between. Germline assignment: CDR1 SGDLS and CDR2 YYNGEE. This CDR3 is CASSGTSSNQPQHF. The CDR3 DNA reads as TGTGCCAGTTCCGGGACATCAAGCAATCAGCCCCAGCATTTT.

CDR3 in amino acids: CASSYSLRSSTDTQYF. DNA of the CDR3: TGTGCCAGCAGTTACTCGCTCAGGTCTAGCACAGATACGCAGTATTTT. This rearrangement joins TRBV6-5 to TRBJ2-3; D uncertain. Trimming left V 0 bases short and J 0 bases short, with 10 bases between. Germline values: CDR1 MNHEY, CDR2 SVGAGI. The CDR3 loop spans 16 amino acids.

V usage is TRBV7-2 and J usage is TRBJ2-1; D uncertain. The ends were cut back, 1 base at V and 7 bases at J, with 11 bases in the middle. This CDR3 spans 14 amino acids. CDR1 is SGHTA, CDR2 FQGNSA, per germline. The CDR3 region has the DNA TGTGCCAGCAGCTTAGACGGCGGACGGAATGAGCAGTTCTTC. As protein: CASSLDGGRNEQFF.

This chain connects TRBV9 to TRBJ2-1; TRBD2 matches at 12 bases. The CDR3 totals 16 residues. Trimming took 2 bases from V and 1 from J; bases not matched to a gene: 1. Germline CDR1 and CDR2: SGDLS and YYNGEE. DNA of the CDR3: TGTGCCAGCAGCGTTACTAGCGGGAGGTCCTACAATGAGCAGTTCTTC. The encoded protein is CASSVTSGRSYNEQFF.

This sequence joins TRBV6-1 and TRBJ2-7; D is unclear. V dropped 4 bases and J dropped 3 bases, with 10 bases sitting between them. Germline V gene lookup returns CDR1 MNHNS and CDR2 SASEGT. The CDR3 consists of 13 residues. DNA for the CDR3: TGTGCCAGCAGTGGGTTCCTAGGCTACGAGCAGTACTTC. It codes for CASSGFLGYEQYF.

Turning to this clone: One end of the junction is discordant with germline, which a read error may explain. The chain is built from TRBV7-7 and TRBJ2-1; 10 bases line up with TRBD2. CDR3 length: 16 residues. CDR1 is SSHAT, CDR2 FNYEAQ, per germline (reference sequence). The CDR3 bases are TGTGCTAGCAGCCCTAGCGGGAGCCTCTCCTACAATGAGCAGTTCTTC. It yields the protein CASSPSGSLSYNEQFF.

The chain combines TRBV28 with TRBJ2-5, with 8 bases lining up with TRBD1. CDR1 is MDHEN, CDR2 SYDVKM, per germline. This CDR3 has 15 residues. Germline trimming cut 4 bases from V and 5 bases from J; bases unmatched to any gene: 9. Here the CDR3 DNA reads TGTGCCAGCAGTTCGACAGGGGCGGTTTTGGAGACCCAGTACTTC. Amino acids: CASSSTGAVLETQYF.

V and J are TRBV6-1 and TRBJ1-5; D is ambiguous. The CDR3 loop spans 12 amino acids. Between the trimmed V and J ends, which lost 2 bases and 5 bases, there was a span of 4 bases. The germline CDR1 and CDR2 sequences are MNHNS and SASEGT. The CDR3 loop reads CASSEPDQPQHF. The CDR3 DNA sequence: TGTGCCAGCAGTGAACCCGATCAGCCCCAGCATTTT.

The chain joins TRBV7-8 to TRBJ2-2; no reliable D call. This CDR3 is 17 amino acids long. Germline CDR1 SGHVS, CDR2 FQNEAQ. Trimming removed 0 bases at V and 0 bases at J, with 11 bases between. This CDR3 reads CASSLALRAANTGELFF. The CDR3 region has the DNA TGTGCCAGCAGCTTAGCGTTACGAGCAGCGAACACCGGGGAGCTGTTTTTT.

CDR3 sequence (DNA): TGTGCCAGCAGCTTAATGGGGGCAGACACTGAAGCTTTCTTT. Its protein is CASSLMGADTEAFF. The chain couples TRBV7-2 to TRBJ1-1; D perhaps matches TRBD1 (6 bases). The CDR3 runs 14 residues. V lost 2 bases and J lost 3, with 10 bases in between. Germline CDR1 is SGHTA and CDR2 is FQGNSA.

This chain uses TRBV6-5 with TRBJ2-3, with 10 bases identical to TRBD1. CDR3 length: 16 amino acids. Germline V lookup: CDR1 MNHEY, CDR2 SVGAGI. Trimming took 2 bases from V and 5 from J; bases not matched to a gene: 7. The CDR3, as DNA: TGTGCCAGCAGTTACAGGGGACAGGGGAAGGGAGATACGCAGTATTTT. It specifies CASSYRGQGKGDTQYF.

Details on this clone: Sequence at one end of the junction differs from germline and may be a read error. The identical CDR3 is also encoded by other nucleotide sequences in the sample. J is TRBJ1-2 and V is TRBV27, with D perhaps matching TRBD1 (6 bases). The germline gives CDR1 MNHEY, CDR2 SMNVEV (reference sequence). The CDR3 extends over 12 amino acids. CDR3 in amino acids: CASSFGGSGYTF. The DNA of the CDR3 is TGTGCCAGCAGTTTTGGGGGCAGTGGCTACACTTTC.

This chain joins TRBV4-3 and TRBJ2-1; D perhaps matches TRBD2 (6 bases). The CDR3 loop spans 16 amino acids. Deletions cut 2 bases from V and 7 bases from J, with 18 bases between. The germline CDR1 and CDR2 sequences are LGHNA and YSLEER. CDR3 sequence: CASSQHFRDSGNEQFF. DNA for the CDR3: TGCGCCAGCAGCCAACATTTCCGGGACTCCGGGAATGAGCAGTTCTTC.

The V gene is TRBV7-2, the J gene TRBJ1-1, with 8 nucleotides matching TRBD1. The V and J ends lost 5 bases and 4 bases, in that order; junction bases with no gene match: 9. The CDR3 has 15 residues. Germline-derived CDR1 and CDR2 are SGHTA and FQGNSA. This CDR3 reads CASSGQGFGVTEAFF. The CDR3 DNA reads TGTGCCAGCAGCGGACAGGGATTTGGTGTCACTGAAGCTTTCTTT. Filled out from reference TRBV7-2 and TRBJ1-1, the complete variable domain reads GAGVSQSPSNKVTEKGKDVELRCDPISGHTALYWYRQSLGQGLEFLIYFQGNSAPDKSGLPSDRFSAERTGGSVSTLTIQRTQQEDSAVYLCASSGQGFGVTEAFFGQGTRLTVV.

The rearrangement uses TRBV28 and TRBJ2-3; D is undetermined. The V end lost 3 bases, the J end lost 2 bases, and 6 bases lay between the germline ends. Germline CDR1 is MDHEN and CDR2 is SYDVKM. The CDR3 runs to 13 residues. The CDR3 loop reads CASSFFDTDTQYF. In nucleotides, the CDR3 is TGTGCCAGCAGTTTTTTTGACACAGATACGCAGTATTTT.

This chain joins TRBV11-2 and TRBJ2-1; D not certain. CDR3 length equals 17 residues. Looked up from germline, CDR1 is SGHAT and CDR2 is FQNNGV. V lost 1 base, J lost 1 base, and 14 bases lay in between. CDR3 sequence: CASSLAGSSGSYNEQFF. Here the CDR3 DNA reads TGTGCCAGCAGCTTAGCCGGGTCTAGTGGGTCCTACAATGAGCAGTTCTTC.

This clone was observed a handful of times. J is TRBJ2-3 and V is TRBV28; TRBD2 agrees at 9 bases. The CDR3 runs 17 residues. Germline-derived CDR1 and CDR2 are MDHEN and SYDVKM. Losses at the gene ends were 3 bases for V and 3 bases for J; bases not matched to a gene: 10. CDR3 DNA: TGTGCCAGCAGTTTGCTTTTCCAGCGGGAGGTGACAGATACGCAGTATTTT. Translating gives CASSLLFQREVTDTQYF.

This rearrangement joins TRBV7-2 to TRBJ2-3; TRBD2 aligns across 9 bases. Trimming removed 1 base from V and 1 base from J; junction bases left unmatched: 3. The CDR3 length is 16 residues. Germline V lookup: CDR1 SGHTA, CDR2 FQGNSA. The CDR3: CASSLGRLAGTDTQYF. In DNA form, the CDR3 reads TGTGCCAGCAGCTTAGGCCGACTAGCGGGCACAGATACGCAGTATTTT.

V is TRBV5-4 and J is TRBJ2-7; D might be TRBD2 (7 bases). The V end was cut by 4 bases, the J end by 5 bases, with 19 bases between. Germline CDR1 and CDR2: SGHNT and YYREEE (reference sequence). The CDR3 covers 15 residues. In DNA form, the CDR3 reads TGTGCCAGCAGCCCAAAGGGGGGGGGCCTCCACGAGCAGTACTTC. Protein: CASSPKGGGLHEQYF.

The V gene is TRBV7-6, the J gene TRBJ2-7, with a possible D match to TRBD1 (6 bases). The CDR3 runs to 13 residues. The V end was cut by 5 bases, the J end by 9 bases, with 17 bases between. CDR1 and CDR2 (germline): SGHVS, FNYEAQ. Here the CDR3 reads CASSPSQGWVQYF. The CDR3 DNA follows: TGTGCCAGCAGCCCATCACAGGGTTGGGTGCAGTACTTC.

V and J are TRBV19 and TRBJ1-2; D possibly corresponds to TRBD1 (6 bases). This CDR3 region has 13 residues. V lost 6 bases, J lost 7 bases, and 15 bases lay in between. The germline CDR1 and CDR2 sequences are LNHDA and SQIVND (reference sequence). Here the CDR3 reads CASRPRTDSGYTF. The CDR3 nucleotides are TGTGCCAGTAGGCCTAGGACAGATAGTGGCTACACCTTC.

The chain couples TRBV28 to TRBJ2-4, with D maybe TRBD2 (7 bases). The ends were cut back, 7 bases at V and 1 base at J, with 14 bases in the middle. CDR1 MDHEN and CDR2 SYDVKM come from the germline V gene. The CDR3 loop spans 15 amino acids. In DNA, the CDR3 is TGTGCCAGCACCGAGGGGGGGAACGCCAAAAACATTCAGTACTTC. Translation gives CASTEGGNAKNIQYF.